This note documents a single TCR beta chain sequence. What it binds is not known. Looked up from germline, CDR1 is SQVTM and CDR2 is ANQGSEA. The CDR3 is 12 amino acids. The sample belongs to a study of CXCR3-negative and CXCR3-positive naive CD8 T cells. For the study at large: Roughly 135 million TRB reads were obtained overall (about 1.5 +/- 0.3 million per library).

Overall study findings and caveats: Against CXCR3-negative naive cells, CXCR3-positive naive cells showed more hydrophobic TRB CDR3s. TRBV-TRBJ usage was alike in naive CXCR3-negative and CXCR3-positive cells but differed in memory cells.

The libraries of TRB cDNA were prepared using 5' RACE with UMI labels. TCRdb reprocessed the 5' RACE reads, keeping one entry per CDR3 protein, no DNA. There are approximately 59,000 distinct CDR3 sequences in the sample, with approximately 0.76% held by the top ten. The origin of this receptor is a human donor in good health. Some clones in this sample may be carry-over from other donors' samples. V gene TRBV29-1 combines with J gene TRBJ1-1. The source material was naive CXCR3+ CD8+ T cells from blood. The subset was: CD45RO-CCR7+CD27+CD95- naive CD8+ T cells expressing CXCR3 (TNR3+). The CDR3 sequence: CSVAGEDTEAFF.